This paragraph covers one T cell receptor beta chain sequence. The source of the sample is a study of tumor-infiltrating lymphocytes in glioblastoma multiforme. Multiple V-beta primers and a C-beta primer amplified TCRB from RNA. TCRdb fed the multiplex PCR reads into MiXCR, producing one record per CDR3 protein. The repertoire includes nearly 20,000 distinct CDR3 sequences, under 80% of them detected once, and approximately 20% sits in the top ten. The germline gives CDR1 MNHEY, CDR2 SVGEGT. V lost 0 bases and J lost 1, with 6 bases in between. The CDR3 is 14 amino acids. Material for sequencing was peripheral blood. This clonotype was sampled from a male donor with glioblastoma. This chain uses TRBV6-2 or TRBV6-3 with TRBJ1-1; possible D gene TRBD1, 5 bases. DNA of the CDR3: TGTGCCAGCAGTTACTCGACAGAGAACACTGAAGCTTTCTTT. Protein sequence: CASSYSTENTEAFF.